The rows below give T cell receptor beta chains drawn from one sample of a study of blood T cell repertoires in COVID-19. The data were produced by immunoSEQ multiplex PCR, yet TCRdb's version contains in-frame clones alone and is incomplete. Found here are a few hundred thousand clones, over 80% of them singletons; the top ten hold under 5.5%. The source material was peripheral blood. These receptors were taken from a man in his sixties who had recovered from COVID-19. The CDR3 runs from the conserved cysteine through the conserved F or W. A D gene is named only where the DNA matches it firmly. Some rows have no size entry. The others give once, few or many, or a class for an expanded clone.

cdr3_nt	cdr3_aa	v_call	j_call	d_call	clone_size
TGTGCCAGCAGCAGAACTAGCGGGAGTTCGACTGAGCAGTTCTTC	CASSRTSGSSTEQFF	TRBV7-9	TRBJ2-1	TRBD2	NA
TGTGCCAGCAGCTTGCCGGGAATCACAGATACGCAGTATTTT	CASSLPGITDTQYF	TRBV7-8	TRBJ2-3	NA	NA
TGTGCCAGCAGTCAAAAGATCGGGGAGAACACCGGGGAGCTGTTTTTT	CASSQKIGENTGELFF	TRBV6-6	TRBJ2-2	NA	NA
TGTGCCAGCAGCGACAGGAATTCCTACGAGCAGTACTTC	CASSDRNSYEQYF	TRBV9	TRBJ2-7	NA	NA
TGTGCCAGCACCCGCTTGGGACAGGGGCTGTCTGAAGCTTTCTTT	CASTRLGQGLSEAFF	TRBV7-9	TRBJ1-1	TRBD1	NA
TGCGCCAGCAGCGGCCGGGACAGGGTCGTTGAGCAGTTCTTC	CASSGRDRVVEQFF	TRBV5-1	TRBJ2-1	TRBD1	once
TGTGCCTGCTACCCAGGTGTGGACTATGGCTACACCTTC	CACYPGVDYGYTF	TRBV30	TRBJ1-2	NA	NA
TGTGCCAGTAGTATAATACTAGCGGGAGGGCTTAATGAGCAGTTCTTC	CASSIILAGGLNEQFF	TRBV19	TRBJ2-1	TRBD2	NA
TGTGCGGCGGGGCGGAGGGGCAATGAGCAGTTCTTC	CAAGRRGNEQFF	TRBV30	TRBJ2-1	NA	NA
TGCGCCAGCAGCCCCTCCGGAGAAGCCTACGAGCAGTACTTC	CASSPSGEAYEQYF	TRBV5-1	TRBJ2-7	NA	NA
TGCGCCAGCAGCTACGGGACAGTACAAGAGACCCAGTACTTC	CASSYGTVQETQYF	TRBV5-1	TRBJ2-5	TRBD1	NA
TGTGCCATCAGAAAGGGACAGGGGGCTGAAGCTTTCTTT	CAIRKGQGAEAFF	TRBV10-3	TRBJ1-1	TRBD1	NA
TGTGCCAGCACCCCGGGCGGGAGAACAGGGAACACTGAAGCTTTCTTT	CASTPGGRTGNTEAFF	TRBV7-6	TRBJ1-1	NA	NA
TGTGCCAGCAGCTTGGTCACAGTTGGGGCTGCTGGGGCCAACGTCCTGACTTTC	CASSLVTVGAAGANVLTF	TRBV5-5	TRBJ2-6	NA	NA
TGTGCCAGCAGCCCCCGGAGCCACCCTTTTAATGAGCAGTTCTTC	CASSPRSHPFNEQFF	TRBV11-2	TRBJ2-1	NA	NA
TGCGCCAGCAGCTTGGCCAGGGGGTCCTACGAGCAGTACTTC	CASSLARGSYEQYF	TRBV5-1	TRBJ2-7	TRBD1	NA
TGTGCCAGCAGCTTTGCGTTCACTGGGGCCAACGTCCTGACTTTC	CASSFAFTGANVLTF	TRBV5-8	TRBJ2-6	NA	NA
TGTGCCAGCAGCTTTGCAACCGGGAGGGTAAGGCAAGAGACCCAGTACTTC	CASSFATGRVRQETQYF	TRBV7-6	TRBJ2-5	TRBD2	NA
TGTGCCAGCAGCTTGGGGCAGGGGGACAGGGGGAATTCACCCCTCCACTTT	CASSLGQGDRGNSPLHF	TRBV5-4	TRBJ1-6	TRBD1	few
TGCGCCAGCCAGGACAGGGCCGACTCTGGGGCCAACGTCCTGACTTTC	CASQDRADSGANVLTF	TRBV4-1	TRBJ2-6	TRBD1	NA
TGTGCCAGCAGCTTGTATACAGGGGGCAGAGAGACCCAGTACTTC	CASSLYTGGRETQYF	TRBV13	TRBJ2-5	TRBD1	once
TGCGCCAGCAGCCAGCGGACAGGGTCTGGAAACACCATATATTTT	CASSQRTGSGNTIYF	TRBV4-1	TRBJ1-3	TRBD1	once
TGTGCCAGCAGCAGAGGGACAGGGGCCACTTCACCCCTCCACTTT	CASSRGTGATSPLHF	TRBV11-2	TRBJ1-6	TRBD1	NA
TGCGCCAGCAGCTCGGGACTAGCGGGGGGGCCGCGGGAGACCCAGTACTTC	CASSSGLAGGPRETQYF	TRBV4-1	TRBJ2-5	TRBD2	NA
TGCAGCGGCGCACTAGCGGTTATCTACAATGAGCAGTTCTTC	CSGALAVIYNEQFF	TRBV29-1	TRBJ2-1	TRBD2	NA
TGTGCCAGCAGTCCCCTTGGGAGGACAGATACGCAGTATTTT	CASSPLGRTDTQYF	TRBV6-2/TRBV6-3	TRBJ2-3	NA	NA
TGTGCCAGCAACCTTGGGGGGTTCACTGAAGCTTTCTTT	CASNLGGFTEAFF	TRBV2	TRBJ1-1	NA	NA
TGTGCCAGCAGCCAACTACTAGCGACTATCTACGAGCAGTACTTC	CASSQLLATIYEQYF	TRBV4-2	TRBJ2-7	TRBD2	NA
TGTGCCAGCAGCTTGGTCAATAGTCTATTCAATGAGCAGTTCTTC	CASSLVNSLFNEQFF	TRBV5-4	TRBJ2-1	NA	NA
TGTGCCAGCAGCTCCCCCGGTCCCTACGAGCAGTACTTC	CASSSPGPYEQYF	TRBV11-2	TRBJ2-7	NA	NA
TGTGCCAGCAGTCCCTACCGGGACAGGGGTGGCGAGCAGTACTTC	CASSPYRDRGGEQYF	TRBV6-5	TRBJ2-7	TRBD1	NA
TGCGCCAGCAGCCCCCCCCCACAGGGATCTGGGGAGCAGTACTTC	CASSPPPQGSGEQYF	TRBV5-1	TRBJ2-7	NA	NA
TGTGCCAGCTCATCGCGACGGGATGTGGGACTAGCGGGAAGAACCGGGGAGCTGTTTTTT	CASSSRRDVGLAGRTGELFF	TRBV18	TRBJ2-2	TRBD2	few
TGTGCCAGCAGAATAGGGGGCGTCTATGGCTACACCTTC	CASRIGGVYGYTF	TRBV2	TRBJ1-2	TRBD1	NA
TGTGCCAGCAGTGAAGAGGCGGGGGGTATTACAGATACGCAGTATTTT	CASSEEAGGITDTQYF	TRBV2	TRBJ2-3	TRBD2	NA
TGTGCCAGCGGGCCTTCTCAGGGGGTCTATGGCTACACCTTC	CASGPSQGVYGYTF	TRBV27	TRBJ1-2	TRBD1	few
TGTGCCAGCAGCTTAGCCCCCGCTAGTGGGACTGAAGCTTTCTTT	CASSLAPASGTEAFF	TRBV7-6	TRBJ1-1	NA	NA
TGTGCCAGCAGCTTCGGGCGGGAGGGAGAGACCCAGTACTTC	CASSFGREGETQYF	TRBV7-9	TRBJ2-5	TRBD2	NA
TGTGCCAGCAGCTTAGCTACTAGCGTATTGTTCTTC	CASSLATSVLFF	TRBV7-9	TRBJ2-1	TRBD2	NA
TGTGCCAGCAGTTCAGGGCTTGGCTACACCTTC	CASSSGLGYTF	TRBV12-3/TRBV12-4	TRBJ1-2	NA	NA
TGTGCCACCAGTGAATCAGGGGCAGGGACCGGGGAGCTGTTTTTT	CATSESGAGTGELFF	TRBV24-1	TRBJ2-2	NA	NA
TGTGCCAGCAGCCCCCGACTAGCGGGGGACAGCACAGATACGCAGTATTTT	CASSPRLAGDSTDTQYF	TRBV9	TRBJ2-3	TRBD2	NA
TGCGCCAGCAGTGACCACAGGGCCGGCAATCAGCCCCAGCATTTT	CASSDHRAGNQPQHF	TRBV10-2	TRBJ1-5	NA	NA
TGTGCCAGTAGGCAAGCGGACCGAAGCACAGATACGCAGTATTTT	CASRQADRSTDTQYF	TRBV19	TRBJ2-3	NA	NA
TGTGCCAGCAGCCATGCTAGCGGGGGGCGCCTGAATGAGCAGTTCTTC	CASSHASGGRLNEQFF	TRBV7-2	TRBJ2-1	TRBD2	NA
TGTGCCTGTGGACAGGGGAACAATCAGCCCCAGCATTTT	CACGQGNNQPQHF	TRBV30	TRBJ1-5	TRBD1	once
TGTGCCAGCAGCTTTTCACAGGGTCAAGGCACAGATACGCAGTATTTT	CASSFSQGQGTDTQYF	TRBV7-9	TRBJ2-3	NA	NA
TGTGCCAGCAGCCCCGAACCTCGACAGGGCATCTACGAGCAGTACTTC	CASSPEPRQGIYEQYF	TRBV7-6	TRBJ2-7	TRBD1	NA
TGCGCCAGCAGCTTTCGGGGGGTGGGCACAGATACGCAGTATTTT	CASSFRGVGTDTQYF	TRBV5-1	TRBJ2-3	TRBD2	NA
TGTGGGGTCCACAGGGAGGGTGGTGAAGCTTTCTTT	CGVHREGGEAFF	TRBV30	TRBJ1-1	NA	NA
TGCGCCAGCAGCCACCCAGGGAGGGATCAAGAGACCCAGTACTTC	CASSHPGRDQETQYF	TRBV4-1	TRBJ2-5	TRBD2	NA
TGTGCCAGCAGCGGGACAGGGGGGCAGGGCGGGGAGCTGTTTTTT	CASSGTGGQGGELFF	TRBV7-2	TRBJ2-2	TRBD1	NA
TGTGCCAGCAGCGTAGCTCCGGGAGAAGATACGCAGTATTTT	CASSVAPGEDTQYF	TRBV9	TRBJ2-3	NA	NA
TGTGCCAGCGGGAGACAGGTCTACGAGCAGTACTTC	CASGRQVYEQYF	TRBV6-5	TRBJ2-7	NA	NA
TGTGCCAGCAGCAAAGAGGCCGCGACGGCGGGCACTGAAGCTTTCTTT	CASSKEAATAGTEAFF	TRBV21-1	TRBJ1-1	NA	NA
TGTGCCAGCAGCCAAGCTGATCGGCAGGGAAGGGGTTCACCCCTCCACTTT	CASSQADRQGRGSPLHF	TRBV14	TRBJ1-6	NA	NA
TGTGCCAGCAGCTTAACGGGACAGGCCTATGGCTACACCTTC	CASSLTGQAYGYTF	TRBV5-4	TRBJ1-2	TRBD1	NA
TGCAGCGTTACCCATCAGGGTGGCGGGGACACTGAAGCTTTCTTT	CSVTHQGGGDTEAFF	TRBV29-1	TRBJ1-1	NA	NA
TGTGCCAGCAGCTTAGTGGACATAGGCTTGGGCGGGGAGCTGTTTTTT	CASSLVDIGLGGELFF	TRBV7-8	TRBJ2-2	NA	NA